These 30 T cell receptor beta chains came from one sample sequenced in a study of chemoradiotherapy in HPV16-positive cancers (dated by TCRdb to between 2020 and 2023). The library was built by means of the immunoSEQ multiplex PCR assay. In TCRdb, the immuneACCESS table is reduced to in-frame sequences with V and J assigned. These tables do not hold every clone; where another copy was compared, an unresolved V gene accounts for under half, and the others remain unexplained. The sample table records about 10,000 clones; roughly 82% of these occur just once. The leading ten clones occupy more than 2% of the sample. The specimen was blood, collected from a patient who underwent chemoradiotherapy. All receptors come from a human donor with HPV-associated anogenital cancer.

This chain uses TRBV11-3 with TRBJ2-3, with D possibly being TRBD2 (6 bases). The germline CDR1 and CDR2 sequences are SGHNT and YENEEA. This CDR3 contains 15 residues. The V gene lost 6 bases and the J gene lost 3 bases, with 16 bases spanning the gap. The CDR3 DNA reads as TGTGCCAGCAGTACCGGCGGGGTCCGAACAGATACGCAGTATTTT. This translates into CASSTGGVRTDTQYF.

This chain connects TRBV5-8 to TRBJ2-1, with 9 bases that match TRBD1. Looked up from germline, CDR1 is SGHTS and CDR2 is YDEGEE. The CDR3 has 15 residues. The trim removed 1 base at V and 4 bases at J, leaving 3 bases unmatched. CDR3 sequence: CASSLYGTGYNEQFF. The DNA of the CDR3 is TGTGCCAGCAGCTTGTATGGGACAGGGTACAATGAGCAGTTCTTC.

The chain uses TRBV6-1 and TRBJ2-7; no clear D gene. Trimming removed 10 bases from V and 6 bases from J, with 19 bases in between. There are 13 residues in the CDR3. Per germline, CDR1 MNHNS and CDR2 SASEGT. The CDR3 region has the DNA TGTGCCATCGCTCAGGCCCCGGGCTTCGAGCAGTACTTC. Translation gives CAIAQAPGFEQYF.

This chain uses TRBV7-8 with TRBJ1-1; D gene uncertain. Germline V CDR1 and CDR2: SGHVS, FQNEAQ. CDR3 length: 15 residues. The V end was cut by 1 base, the J end by 1 base, with 10 bases between. The CDR3 bases are TGTGCCAGCAGCTTAGTTTTGGCCGGGAACACTGAAGCTTTCTTT. As protein: CASSLVLAGNTEAFF. The full variable domain, with the rest looked up from reference TRBV7-8 and TRBJ1-1, is GAGVSQSPRYKVAKRGQDVALRCDPISGHVSLFWYQQALGQGPEFLTYFQNEAQLDKSGLPSDRFFAERPEGSVSTLKIQRTQQEDSAVYLCASSLVLAGNTEAFFGQGTRLTVV.

This chain joins TRBV29-1 and TRBJ1-2, with a weak D call TRBD1 (5 bases). Deletions cut 6 bases from V and 2 bases from J, with 16 bases between. This CDR3 region has 14 residues. Germline lookup yields CDR1 SQVTM and CDR2 ANQGSEA. CDR3 sequence: CSVAGTARNYGYTF. CDR3 DNA sequence: TGCAGCGTCGCAGGGACGGCGAGAAACTATGGCTACACCTTC.

This clone was detected only a few times. The genes are TRBV5-6 and TRBJ1-1; D is unresolved. The length of the CDR3 is 17 residues. Germline lookup yields CDR1 SGHDT and CDR2 YYEEEE. Trimming removed 2 bases from V and 3 bases from J, with 20 bases in between. CDR3 nucleotide sequence: TGTGCCAGCAGCTTTCTCTTCCCGGGAACTGAGGACACTGAAGCTTTCTTT. Residues: CASSFLFPGTEDTEAFF.

The chain links TRBV4-3 to TRBJ1-3, with D possibly being TRBD1 (5 bases). This CDR3 contains 18 residues. Germline V gene lookup returns CDR1 LGHNA and CDR2 YSLEER. V was pared by 3 bases and J by 2 bases, with 20 bases between. The CDR3 loop reads CASSQDIWSGFTGNTIYF. For the CDR3, the DNA is TGCGCCAGCAGCCAGGACATCTGGTCGGGATTTACTGGAAACACCATATATTTT.

V is TRBV5-5 and J is TRBJ2-3; 8 nucleotides align to TRBD1. Losses at the gene ends were 4 bases for V and 2 bases for J; bases not matched to a gene: 6. CDR3 length: 15 amino acids. Per the germline V gene, CDR1 is SGHKS and CDR2 is YYEKEE (reference sequence). CDR3 protein: CASSIQGANTDTQYF. The DNA for the CDR3 is TGTGCCAGCAGCATCCAGGGGGCCAACACAGATACGCAGTATTTT. The full variable domain, its missing parts supplied by reference TRBV5-5 and TRBJ2-3, is DAGVTQSPTHLIKTRGQQVTLRCSPISGHKSVSWYQQVLGQGPQFIFQYYEKEERGRGNFPDRFSARQFPNYSSELNVNALLLGDSALYLCASSIQGANTDTQYFGPGTRLTVL.

The chain recombines TRBV27 with TRBJ2-5; D is uncertain. The CDR3 is 12 residues long. The V and J ends lost 5 bases and 5 bases respectively, with 9 bases between them. Germline CDR1 and CDR2: MNHEY and SMNVEV (reference sequence). Here the CDR3 DNA reads TGTGCCAGCAGTCCAACTCGGGAGACCCAGTACTTC. As protein: CASSPTRETQYF.

This clone was recorded only once. This rearrangement joins TRBV7-2 to TRBJ2-5; D is unclear. Germline CDR1 and CDR2: SGHTA and FQGNSA. V was pared by 5 bases and J by 3 bases, with 10 bases between. The CDR3 length is 13 residues. The CDR3 is CASSIRQKETQYF. The CDR3 DNA is TGTGCCAGCAGCATTCGACAAAAAGAGACCCAGTACTTC. Based on the CDR3 plus reference TRBV7-2 and TRBJ2-5, the full variable domain is GAGVSQSPSNKVTEKGKDVELRCDPISGHTALYWYRQSLGQGLEFLIYFQGNSAPDKSGLPSDRFSAERTGGSVSTLTIQRTQQEDSAVYLCASSIRQKETQYFGPGTRLLVL.

This chain links TRBV9 with TRBJ2-3; D remains unclear. Trimming took off 1 base at V and 5 bases at J, with 8 bases between the two ends. The CDR3 is made up of 13 amino acids. CDR1 SGDLS and CDR2 YYNGEE come from the germline V gene. As DNA, the CDR3 is TGTGCCAGCAGCGTAAGAGGTGGAGATACGCAGTATTTT. This sequence encodes CASSVRGGDTQYF.

The table lists this clone with a few counts. The chain uses TRBV7-2 and TRBJ1-1; D not certain. The CDR3 loop spans 13 amino acids. V dropped 3 bases and J dropped 0 bases, with 5 bases sitting between them. Per the germline V gene, CDR1 is SGHTA and CDR2 is FQGNSA. The DNA for the CDR3 is TGTGCCAGCAGCTTTCGTTTGAACACTGAAGCTTTCTTT. It codes for CASSFRLNTEAFF.

This clone was picked up one time. The chain recombines TRBV27 with TRBJ1-5; D might be TRBD1 (6 bases). Trimming stripped 6 bases from V and 2 bases from J, with 11 bases between. The CDR3 length is 14 residues. Germline CDR1 is MNHEY and CDR2 is SMNVEV (reference sequence). The CDR3 DNA is TGTGCCAGCAGCACCCCAGGGGGCAATCAGCCCCAGCATTTT. It codes for CASSTPGGNQPQHF.

The chain uses TRBV5-1 and TRBJ2-2, with TRBD1 matching 10 bases. Trimming cost V 4 bases and J 7 bases; bases outside gene matches: 7. CDR1 is SGHRS and CDR2 is YFSETQ in the germline V gene. The CDR3 contains 15 residues. CDR3 in amino acids: CASSILTGGNGELFF. CDR3 sequence (DNA): TGCGCCAGCAGCATTTTGACAGGGGGCAACGGGGAGCTGTTTTTT.

The chain is built from TRBV11-3 and TRBJ2-3; D perhaps matches TRBD2 (6 bases). The CDR3 contains 14 residues. Between the trimmed V and J ends, which lost 5 bases and 3 bases, there was a span of 12 bases. CDR1 is SGHNT, CDR2 YENEEA, per germline. The CDR3 region is CASSTGRGTDTQYF. The CDR3 nucleotides are TGTGCCAGCAGCACCGGACGGGGGACAGATACGCAGTATTTT.

The chain employs TRBV5-4 and TRBJ1-1; D possibly corresponds to TRBD1 (5 bases). CDR1 is SGHNT and CDR2 is YYREEE in the germline V gene (reference sequence). V lost 2 bases to trimming and J lost 0 bases, with 11 bases between them. The CDR3 has 15 residues. CDR3 nucleotides: TGTGCCAGCAGCTTCGGGACCCTCATGAACACTGAAGCTTTCTTT. Its protein is CASSFGTLMNTEAFF.

The chain recombines TRBV5-4 with TRBJ2-1, with 15 bases fitting TRBD2. The V gene end was trimmed by 4 bases and the J gene end by 14 bases; junction bases not matched to a gene: 7. This CDR3 comprises 14 residues. Per the germline V gene, CDR1 is SGHNT and CDR2 is YYREEE (reference sequence). CDR3 residues: CASSEGLAGGREFF. CDR3 coding DNA: TGTGCCAGCAGCGAGGGACTAGCGGGGGGAAGGGAGTTCTTC.

The chain carries TRBV18 and TRBJ1-2, with D unresolved. The CDR3 length is 15 residues. V lost 0 bases and J lost 4, with 12 bases in between. Germline V lookup: CDR1 KGHSH, CDR2 LQKENI. The CDR3 region is CASSPPETTTYGYTF. The CDR3 DNA reads TGTGCCAGCTCACCACCAGAGACTACAACCTATGGCTACACCTTC.

The chain combines TRBV20-1 with TRBJ1-4; unclear D gene. The germline gives CDR1 DFQATT, CDR2 SNEGSKA (reference sequence). V lost 7 bases and J 8 bases, leaving 11 bases between the germline ends. The CDR3 extends over 11 amino acids. The CDR3 region has the DNA TGCAGTGTGAATACTCCGGAAAAACTGTTTTTT. It codes for CSVNTPEKLFF.

V usage is TRBV5-1 and J usage is TRBJ2-7; D is undetermined. CDR3 length: 16 residues. The germline V and J ends were trimmed by 4 bases and 5 bases, with 22 bases remaining between them. CDR1 and CDR2 from the germline V gene are SGHRS and YFSETQ. CDR3: CASSTPGGLAPHEQYF. In nucleotides, the CDR3 is TGCGCCAGCAGCACCCCAGGTGGGCTGGCCCCCCACGAGCAGTACTTC. Full variable domain (outside the CDR3, taken from reference TRBV5-1 and TRBJ2-7): KAGVTQTPRYLIKTRGQQVTLSCSPISGHRSVSWYQQTPGQGLQFLFEYFSETQRNKGNFPGRFSGRQFSNSRSEMNVSTLELGDSALYLCASSTPGGLAPHEQYFGPGTRLTVT.

The V call is TRBV30, the J call TRBJ1-2; 12 nucleotides align to TRBD1. Germline V gene lookup returns CDR1 GTSNPN and CDR2 SVGIG (reference sequence). CDR3 length: 15 amino acids. After removal of 0 bases from V and 2 bases from J, the junction contained 1 base not matched to a gene. The CDR3 region is CAWSVGTGGNYGYTF. As DNA, the CDR3 is TGTGCCTGGAGTGTAGGGACAGGGGGCAACTATGGCTACACCTTC.

The V gene is TRBV5-1, the J gene TRBJ2-2; no firm D call. This CDR3 is 12 amino acids long. With 8 bases removed from V and 8 bases from J, the gap between germline ends came to 13 bases. From germline, CDR1 is SGHRS and CDR2 YFSETQ. The CDR3 DNA sequence: TGCGCCAGTAAGGATCAGACAGGGGAGCTGTTTTTT. It translates to CASKDQTGELFF.

The chain links TRBV5-6 to TRBJ1-4, with no clear D. The length of the CDR3 is 15 residues. The V and J ends lost 5 bases and 5 bases respectively, with 16 bases between them. CDR1 is SGHDT, CDR2 YYEEEE, per germline. The CDR3 region has the DNA TGTGCCAGCAGTAATACAGACCGGTTGAATGAAAAACTGTTTTTT. Protein product: CASSNTDRLNEKLFF.

This chain uses TRBV7-8 with TRBJ2-7; weak D call: TRBD2 (6 bases). Germline loops: CDR1 SGHVS, CDR2 FQNEAQ. The CDR3 covers 14 residues. The ends were cut back, 4 bases at V and 2 bases at J, with 12 bases in the middle. The CDR3: CASSSSGLTYEQYF. The CDR3 DNA follows: TGTGCCAGCAGCTCCTCTGGACTAACCTACGAGCAGTACTTC.

The genes are TRBV4-3 and TRBJ2-3, with D possibly being TRBD2 (6 bases). The V gene's germline CDR1 is LGHNA and CDR2 YSLEER. This CDR3 contains 15 residues. V lost 0 bases and J 5 bases, leaving 12 bases between the germline ends. Written as DNA, the CDR3 is TGCGCCAGCAGCCAAGAAATACGCGGGATAGATACGCAGTATTTT. It specifies CASSQEIRGIDTQYF.

The chain combines TRBV5-4 with TRBJ2-7; 11 bases match TRBD1. CDR1 SGHNT and CDR2 YYREEE come from the germline V gene (reference sequence). The CDR3 totals 15 residues. Trimming cost V 0 bases and J 3 bases; bases outside gene matches: 2. The CDR3 region is CASSLAGQGVYEQYF. In DNA form, the CDR3 reads TGTGCCAGCAGCTTGGCGGGACAGGGGGTCTACGAGCAGTACTTC.

The V and J genes are TRBV5-1 and TRBJ2-1, with D perhaps assigned TRBD1 or TRBD2 (5 bases each). Germline-derived CDR1 and CDR2 are SGHRS and YFSETQ. The CDR3 runs to 14 residues. The V end was cut by 2 bases, the J end by 5 bases, with 11 bases between. CDR3 amino acids: CASSFRGQNNEQFF. The CDR3 DNA sequence: TGCGCCAGCAGCTTCCGGGGCCAAAACAATGAGCAGTTCTTC.

This clone occurred a few times. The V and J genes are TRBV5-1 and TRBJ1-4, with a possible D match to TRBD1 (5 bases). Germline CDR1 is SGHRS and CDR2 is YFSETQ. CDR3 length equals 15 residues. Trimming pared 0 bases from V and 3 bases from J, leaving 9 bases between. Written as DNA, the CDR3 is TGCGCCAGCAGCTTGGTCCAGGGCTCTAATGAAAAACTGTTTTTT. This codes for CASSLVQGSNEKLFF.

The chain joins TRBV5-1 to TRBJ2-3; 8 bases fit TRBD2. The V gene's germline CDR1 is SGHRS and CDR2 YFSETQ. The CDR3 length is 16 residues. The V and J ends lost 0 bases and 2 bases, in that order; junction bases with no gene match: 5. CDR3 in amino acids: CASSLDGGGTTDTQYF. Written as DNA, the CDR3 is TGCGCCAGCAGCTTGGATGGCGGGGGGACCACAGATACGCAGTATTTT. Looking up the rest from reference TRBV5-1 and TRBJ2-3 gives the full variable domain: KAGVTQTPRYLIKTRGQQVTLSCSPISGHRSVSWYQQTPGQGLQFLFEYFSETQRNKGNFPGRFSGRQFSNSRSEMNVSTLELGDSALYLCASSLDGGGTTDTQYFGPGTRLTVL.

On this clone: Other DNA variants within this sample encode the same CDR3. This CDR3 is CASSLDQETQYF. The CDR3 DNA reads as TGTGCCAGCAGTTTAGACCAAGAGACCCAGTACTTC. This sequence joins TRBV27 and TRBJ2-5; no definite D call. From germline, CDR1 is MNHEY and CDR2 SMNVEV (reference sequence). This CDR3 comprises 12 residues. V was pared by 2 bases and J by 0 bases, with 1 base between.